This TCR beta chain was sequenced in a study of tumour-infiltrating T cells in Burkitt lymphoma. Looking at the study overall: Repertoire clonality predicted overall and progression-free survival.

This clone was observed a few times. Germline V CDR1 and CDR2: MNHEY, SMNVEV (reference sequence). The CDR3 is made up of 13 amino acids. The V gene lost 2 bases and the J gene lost 6 bases, with 9 bases spanning the gap. The data were produced by immunoSEQ multiplex PCR, yet TCRdb's version contains in-frame clones alone and is incomplete. Of around 6,500 clones listed, about 15% are singletons. The chain has TRBV27 and TRBJ2-3, with D tentatively TRBD1 (6 bases). This sequence was found in a human donor with diffuse large B-cell lymphoma. The sample taken for sequencing was tumor tissue. The CDR3 nucleotides read TGTGCCAGCAGTTTAAGGGGGTCGGATACGCAGTATTTT. This encodes CASSLRGSDTQYF.